These T cell receptor beta chains were read from a single sample in a study of human T cells and chemical hapten exposure. Each CDR3 protein gets one entry after TCRdb re-called the RACE reads with MiXCR. The repertoire has about 380,000 distinct CDR3 sequences, about 4.4% of them found once; the top ten carry under 3%. This specimen was whole blood, taken in connection with sensitization to the hapten diphenylcyclopropenone (DPC). The receptors derive from a woman aged 45-59 years with alopecia areata. Some clones in this sample may be carry-over from other donors' samples. CDR3s include the opening cysteine and the closing phenylalanine or tryptophan. The D gene is left open where the match is weak. Not all rows give a size; the values are once, few, many and, for expanded clones, a class.

d_call,j_call,cdr3_length,clone_size,v_call,cdr3_nt,cdr3_aa
-,TRBJ1-5,14,many,TRBV20-1,TGCAGTGCTAGATTAACAGGTGACAATCAGCCCCAGCATTTT,CSARLTGDNQPQHF
-,TRBJ2-1,14,many,TRBV6-6,TGTGCCAGCAGTTGGGACTCTCAGGGATATGAGCAGTTCTTC,CASSWDSQGYEQFF
TRBD1,TRBJ1-2,16,few,TRBV13,TGTGCCAGCAGCTTAAGGAGTCAGGGGGAACACTATGGCTACACCTTC,CASSLRSQGEHYGYTF
TRBD2,TRBJ2-2,12,few,TRBV12-3/TRBV12-4,TGTGCCAGCAGTAGCGGGGCCTGGGAGCTGTTTTTT,CASSSGAWELFF
-,TRBJ1-1,14,few,TRBV6-2/TRBV6-3,TGTGCCAGCAGGAAGAGGGGGGGAGACACTGAAGCTTTCTTT,CASRKRGGDTEAFF
TRBD1,TRBJ1-5,15,many,TRBV16,TGTGCCAGCAGCCAAGGGGGACAGGGAAATCAGCCCCAGCATTTT,CASSQGGQGNQPQHF
TRBD2,TRBJ2-3,17,-,TRBV3-1,TGTGCCAGCAGCCAAGGGGCCCTAGCGGGGGAGGTAGATACGCAGTATTTT,CASSQGALAGEVDTQYF
-,TRBJ1-5,14,few,TRBV19,TGTGCCAGTAGTACCCTCGGGGGCCATCAGCCCCAGCATTTT,CASSTLGGHQPQHF
TRBD1,TRBJ1-1,17,-,TRBV5-1,TGCGCCAGCAGCGGATGGACTAACAGGGGCTCGAACACTGAAGCTTTCTTT,CASSGWTNRGSNTEAFF
-,TRBJ1-2,12,-,TRBV7-2,TGTGCCAGCTTGCAGGGGTCCTATGGCTACACCTTC,CASLQGSYGYTF
-,TRBJ2-7,16,-,TRBV4-2,TGTGCCAGCAGCCTTCAAACCGGGACGAGGACCTACGAGCAGTACTTC,CASSLQTGTRTYEQYF
-,TRBJ2-3,13,many,TRBV28,TGTGCCAGCAGTCCTCCCCCGACAGATACGCAGTATTTT,CASSPPPTDTQYF
-,TRBJ2-7,15,many,TRBV14,TGTGCCAGCAGCCAAGTACATTCAGGGATCTACGAGCAGTACTTC,CASSQVHSGIYEQYF
TRBD1,TRBJ2-7,14,-,TRBV5-6,TGTGCCAGCAGCGACTCCCGGACAGGGGGCGAGCAGTACTTC,CASSDSRTGGEQYF
TRBD1,TRBJ2-2,16,few,TRBV24-1,TGTGCCACCAGTGATCCGACAGGGGGTGACACCGGGGAGCTGTTTTTT,CATSDPTGGDTGELFF
-,TRBJ1-6,15,many,TRBV6-2/TRBV6-3,TGTGCCAGCAGTTACGCGCCGGAGACCAATTCACCCCTCCACTTT,CASSYAPETNSPLHF
TRBD1,TRBJ1-5,15,many,TRBV2,TGTGCCAGCAGTCAGGACAGGGGGTATGGCCAGCCCCAGCATTTT,CASSQDRGYGQPQHF
-,TRBJ1-1,13,-,TRBV11-2,TGTGCCAGCAGCTTAGAGGACGGGACTGAAGCTTTCTTT,CASSLEDGTEAFF
-,TRBJ2-2,14,-,TRBV6-6,TGTGCCAGCAGTCCGACTCTACTCCCCGGGGAGCTGTTTTTT,CASSPTLLPGELFF
-,TRBJ1-1,8,few,TRBV29-1,TGCAGCGTTGAATCGGAGGGGTTT,CSVESEGF
-,TRBJ1-1,15,few,TRBV29-1,TGCAGCGTTGTTTCTAGGCGAGAGGTGAACACTGAAGCTTTCTTT,CSVVSRREVNTEAFF
TRBD2,TRBJ2-1,16,many,TRBV11-2,TGTGCCAGCAGCTTCACCAGCGGGGGGGCGGGCAATGAGCAGTTCTTC,CASSFTSGGAGNEQFF
-,TRBJ1-5,15,many,TRBV20-1,TGCAGTGCTAGAGAAGGGCAGAGTAGCAATCAGCCCCAGCATTTT,CSAREGQSSNQPQHF